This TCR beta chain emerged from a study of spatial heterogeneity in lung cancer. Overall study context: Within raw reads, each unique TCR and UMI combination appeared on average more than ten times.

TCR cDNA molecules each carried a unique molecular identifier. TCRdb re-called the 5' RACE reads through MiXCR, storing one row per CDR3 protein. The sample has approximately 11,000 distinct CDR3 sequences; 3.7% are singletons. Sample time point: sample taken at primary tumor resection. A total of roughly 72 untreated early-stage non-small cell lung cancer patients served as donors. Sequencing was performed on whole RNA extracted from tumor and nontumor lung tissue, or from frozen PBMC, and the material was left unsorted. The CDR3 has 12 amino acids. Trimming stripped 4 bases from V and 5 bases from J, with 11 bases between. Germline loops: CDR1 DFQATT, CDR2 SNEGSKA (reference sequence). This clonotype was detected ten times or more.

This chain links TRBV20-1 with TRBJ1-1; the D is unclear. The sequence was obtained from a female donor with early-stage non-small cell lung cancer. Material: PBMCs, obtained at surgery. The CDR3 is CSAIPEFTEAFF. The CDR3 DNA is TGCAGTGCTATCCCGGAGTTTACTGAAGCTTTCTTT.